These 10 T cell receptor beta chains were sequenced from one sample in a study of early stage breast cancer tumors. The table came from immunoSEQ multiplex PCR; TCRdb's copy has only in-frame clones and leaves some out. The sample lists some 21,000 clones; approximately 80% were seen once. What was sequenced was blood. The origin of the receptors is a person between 60 and 70 years old with breast cancer.

The rearrangement links TRBV5-1 to TRBJ2-2, with D perhaps matching TRBD1 (6 bases). V shed 2 bases and J shed 4 bases, with 18 bases lying between them. The CDR3 contains 17 residues. Germline assignment: CDR1 SGHRS and CDR2 YFSETQ. The DNA for the CDR3 is TGCGCCAGCAGCTTAACCGCGTCACAGGGTATCACCGGGGAGCTGTTTTTT. It specifies CASSLTASQGITGELFF.

The V gene is TRBV6-5, the J gene TRBJ2-3; 7 bases are shared with TRBD1. V lost 4 bases, J lost 4 bases, and 5 bases stayed unmatched. This CDR3 is 14 amino acids long. CDR1 MNHEY and CDR2 SVGAGI come from the germline V gene. This CDR3 reads CASSSGTEADTQYF. The CDR3 DNA reads TGTGCCAGCAGTTCGGGGACAGAGGCAGATACGCAGTATTTT.

This clone is medium-sized within its sample. The chain employs TRBV19 and TRBJ1-2; D not resolved. The CDR3 length is 12 residues. V was trimmed by 7 bases and J by 4 bases, leaving 10 bases between them. CDR1 and CDR2 (germline): LNHDA, SQIVND (reference sequence). The CDR3 DNA sequence: TGTGCCAGTACCAGCGACCTCTATGGCTACACCTTC. Amino acid sequence: CASTSDLYGYTF.

The chain is built from TRBV5-4 and TRBJ2-2; 7 bases align to TRBD2. Germline lookup yields CDR1 SGHNT and CDR2 YYREEE (reference sequence). This CDR3 spans 15 amino acids. J was trimmed by 3 bases and V by 6 bases; bases with no gene match: 8. The CDR3 nucleotides read TGTGCCAGCAATCCGGGAGGCCCCGACACCGGGGAGCTGTTTTTT. This translates into CASNPGGPDTGELFF. The whole variable domain, remainder taken from reference TRBV5-4 and TRBJ2-2, is ETGVTQSPTHLIKTRGQQVTLRCSSQSGHNTVSWYQQALGQGPQFIFQYYREEENGRGNFPPRFSGLQFPNYSSELNVNALELDDSALYLCASNPGGPDTGELFFGEGSRLTVL.

A few counts support this clone. The chain links TRBV5-4 to TRBJ1-1; the D is unclear. CDR3 length equals 14 residues. In germline, CDR1 is SGHNT, CDR2 YYREEE (reference sequence). Trimming removed 4 bases from V and 0 bases from J, with 10 bases in between. CDR3 nucleotide sequence: TGTGCCAGCAGCAACTTCCAAGTGAACACTGAAGCTTTCTTT. Translation: CASSNFQVNTEAFF.

This chain connects TRBV4-1 to TRBJ2-4; 7 bases are a match to TRBD1. The CDR3 loop spans 17 amino acids. Losses at the gene ends were 2 bases for V and 0 bases for J; bases not matched to a gene: 7. The germline V gene encodes CDR1 MGHRA and CDR2 YSYEKL. DNA for the CDR3: TGCGCCAGCAGCCAACCTCGGGACAGCCTAGCCAAAAACATTCAGTACTTC. Its protein product is CASSQPRDSLAKNIQYF.

The gene calls are TRBV11-3 and TRBJ2-3; a weak D match, TRBD1 (6 bases). V was clipped by 5 bases and J by 6 bases, with 15 bases between them. The CDR3 runs to 14 residues. Germline CDR1 is SGHNT and CDR2 is YENEEA. The CDR3 sequence is CASSDNKQGDTQYF. The CDR3 coding sequence is TGTGCCAGCAGCGACAACAAACAGGGTGATACGCAGTATTTT.

The V gene is TRBV7-8, the J gene TRBJ2-1; 9 bases fit TRBD2. Germline values: CDR1 SGHVS, CDR2 FQNEAQ. The CDR3 spans 16 residues. V shed 5 bases and J 8 bases; nucleotides not matched to a gene: 13. CDR3 protein: CASSPWRERGEYEQFF. Here the CDR3 DNA reads TGTGCCAGCAGCCCTTGGAGGGAGCGGGGGGAATATGAGCAGTTCTTC.

This clone showed up just a few times. This chain links TRBV15 with TRBJ1-6; perhaps TRBD1 as D (6 bases). The CDR3 totals 17 residues. V lost 5 bases and J lost 4, with 18 bases in between. CDR1 is LNHNV and CDR2 is YYDKDF in the germline V gene (reference sequence). In DNA form, the CDR3 reads TGTGCCACCAGCGCAGAGGGGACACAGGGTTATAATTCACCCCTCCACTTT. Translation gives CATSAEGTQGYNSPLHF.

This chain connects TRBV7-3 to TRBJ1-3, with D unresolved. This CDR3 has 16 residues. Germline values: CDR1 SGHTA, CDR2 FQGTGA. V shed 5 bases and J shed 4 bases, with 18 bases lying between them. The CDR3 is CASSHPTGLAGNTIYF. The CDR3 nucleotides read TGTGCCAGCAGCCATCCGACCGGGCTGGCGGGAAACACCATATATTTT.